Shown below are 18 T cell receptor beta chains from a single sample sequenced in a study of T-cell memory formation after mild COVID-19. TCRdb analysed the 5' RACE reads with MiXCR anew, one entry per CDR3 protein. The table has about 390,000 distinct CDR3 sequences, 15% to 20% seen once; the top ten hold around a fifth. Sequencing used PBMCs or a T cell subset sorted from them (not recorded which). All receptors derive from a man aged 18-30 years who had mild COVID-19 (a few samples of this study predate the infection). Cell type and time point are not known.

DNA for the CDR3: TGTGCCAGCAGCCCCGCTGGGTCGGGGTCCGGGGAGCTGTTTTTT. Protein product: CASSPAGSGSGELFF. J is TRBJ2-2 and V is TRBV11-2; a possible D gene is TRBD2 (5 bases). Per the germline V gene, CDR1 is SGHAT and CDR2 is FQNNGV. V was cut by 5 bases and J by 6 bases, with 16 bases left in between. The CDR3 runs 15 residues.

This clonotype occurred many times. V gene TRBV4-3 combines with J gene TRBJ2-1; D call uncertain. The CDR3 totals 15 residues. Trimming removed 0 bases from V and 3 bases from J, with 9 bases in between. Germline V gene data show CDR1 as LGHNA and CDR2 as YSLEER. The CDR3: CASSQDLSYYNEQFF. CDR3 in DNA: TGCGCCAGCAGCCAAGATTTGTCCTACTACAATGAGCAGTTCTTC.

This clonotype was recorded a few times. CDR3 protein: CATGTGQGTDTQYF. CDR3 nucleotides: TGTGCCACCGGGACGGGACAGGGAACAGATACGCAGTATTTT. This chain connects TRBV24-1 to TRBJ2-3; 9 positions match TRBD1. Germline V gene lookup returns CDR1 KGHDR and CDR2 SFDVKD. The V and J ends lost 9 bases and 3 bases, in that order; junction bases with no gene match: 6. The CDR3 consists of 14 residues.

The V gene is TRBV18, the J gene TRBJ1-1; D call uncertain. Germline V gives CDR1 KGHSH, CDR2 LQKENI. The CDR3 length is 14 residues. Trimming took 2 bases from V and 1 from J, leaving 8 bases between them. The CDR3 bases are TGTGCCAGCTCACCATCATCCTGGAACACTGAAGCTTTCTTT. It yields the protein CASSPSSWNTEAFF.

This clonotype was detected many times. The chain employs TRBV12-5 and TRBJ2-3, with D hard to call. Trimming left V 1 base short and J 2 bases short, with 10 bases between. CDR1 LGHNT and CDR2 FRNRAP come from the germline V gene. This CDR3 spans 15 amino acids. The CDR3: CASGLGQRHTDTQYF. The CDR3 DNA reads TGTGCTAGTGGTTTGGGGCAGCGACACACAGATACGCAGTATTTT.

The chain joins TRBV5-5 to TRBJ2-2; D gene uncertain. In germline, CDR1 is SGHKS, CDR2 YYEKEE (reference sequence). The CDR3 spans 13 residues. V was trimmed by 6 bases and J by 4 bases, leaving 10 bases between them. The DNA for the CDR3 is TGTGCCAGCACCTTTGACCCCACCGGGGAGCTGTTTTTT. Translated: CASTFDPTGELFF.

This clonotype has more than one count but fewer than ten. The chain uses TRBV4-3 and TRBJ2-7, with D uncertain. The CDR3 contains 15 residues. From germline, CDR1 is LGHNA and CDR2 YSLEER. V lost 0 bases and J lost 0, with 9 bases in between. The CDR3 here is CASSQDHLFSYEQYF. CDR3 coding DNA: TGCGCCAGCAGCCAAGATCACTTGTTCTCCTACGAGCAGTACTTC.

The count of this clonotype is one. This sequence joins TRBV18 and TRBJ1-3; D gene unclear. Trimming stripped 6 bases from V and 4 bases from J, with 13 bases between. CDR3 size: 14 residues. Germline CDR1 KGHSH, CDR2 LQKENI. The CDR3 sequence is CASSNTEAGNTIYF. The CDR3 region has the DNA TGTGCCAGCTCTAACACCGAGGCCGGAAACACCATATATTTT.

The rearrangement links TRBV18 to TRBJ2-7; D possibly corresponds to TRBD2 (5 bases). The CDR3 covers 12 residues. V shed 3 bases and J shed 6 bases, with 9 bases lying between them. Germline CDR1 KGHSH, CDR2 LQKENI. In DNA form, the CDR3 reads TGTGCCAGCTCACCGGAGGTGCTCGAGCAGTACTTC. Amino acid sequence: CASSPEVLEQYF.

The chain links TRBV12-3 or TRBV12-4 to TRBJ2-1; perhaps TRBD2 as D (5 bases). V gave up 5 bases and J gave up 14 bases, with 16 bases separating them. The CDR3 totals 12 residues. CDR3 residues: CASSRPSGLEFF. The CDR3 bases are TGTGCCAGCAGTCGACCATCCGGACTGGAGTTCTTC.

This clonotype was observed many times. The J gene is TRBJ2-3, the V gene TRBV20-1; D is uncertain. This CDR3 has 12 residues. Germline assignment: CDR1 DFQATT and CDR2 SNEGSKA (reference sequence). Between the trimmed V and J ends, which lost 1 base and 6 bases, there was a span of 8 bases. In DNA form, the CDR3 reads TGCAGTGCTAGAGGGTCGTGGGATACGCAGTATTTT. The encoded protein is CSARGSWDTQYF.

The rearrangement joins TRBV5-6 to TRBJ1-1; no definite D call. The CDR3 spans 13 residues. CDR1 and CDR2 (germline): SGHDT, YYEEEE. Deletions cut 4 bases from V and 1 base from J, with 8 bases between. The CDR3 protein is CASSRIKNTEAFF. The CDR3 region has the DNA TGTGCCAGCAGCCGGATTAAGAACACTGAAGCTTTCTTT.

V usage is TRBV12-3 or TRBV12-4 and J usage is TRBJ1-2, with 7 positions matching TRBD1. The CDR3 is 13 amino acids. V was clipped by 2 bases and J by 12 bases; unmatched bases: 9. The DNA of the CDR3 is TGTGCCAGCAGTTTACCGGCAGGGGGACGGGACACCTTC. Its protein product is CASSLPAGGRDTF.

This clonotype has a handful of counts. The chain links TRBV7-3 to TRBJ2-1; TRBD2 aligns across 8 bases. V lost 8 bases to trimming and J lost 10 bases; unmatched junction nucleotides: 7. Germline-derived CDR1 and CDR2 are SGHTA and FQGTGA. CDR3 size: 12 residues. The CDR3 region has the DNA TGTGCCAGCTCTAGCGGGTCCGGCGAGCAGTTCTTC. Amino acid sequence: CASSSGSGEQFF.

The V and J genes are TRBV6-5 and TRBJ2-1; D is perhaps TRBD2 (7 bases). CDR1 and CDR2 from the germline V gene are MNHEY and SVGAGI. The CDR3 covers 16 residues. Trimming cost V 5 bases and J 10 bases, with 24 bases left between them. The CDR3 region has the DNA TGTGCCAGCAGTGGCCCGGGGGGCGGGCGCTCGGGCGAGCAGTTCTTC. It codes for CASSGPGGGRSGEQFF.

This clonotype occurred a few times. The chain employs TRBV13 and TRBJ2-7; 15 bases line up with TRBD2. Germline V CDR1 and CDR2: PRHDT, FYEKMQ (reference sequence). With V trimmed by 3 bases and J by 0 bases, 6 bases remained unmatched. CDR3 length: 18 residues. In DNA, the CDR3 is TGTGCCAGCAGCTTCTCCGGACTAGCGGGGGGGCGCTCCTACGAGCAGTACTTC. It encodes CASSFSGLAGGRSYEQYF. Using reference TRBV13 and TRBJ2-7 for the parts outside the CDR3, the full variable domain is AAGVIQSPRHLIKEKRETATLKCYPIPRHDTVYWYQQGPGQDPQFLISFYEKMQSDKGSIPDRFSAQQFSDYHSELNMSSLELGDSALYFCASSFSGLAGGRSYEQYFGPGTRLTVT.

The chain carries TRBV10-3 and TRBJ1-5; no clear D. CDR1 is ENHRY and CDR2 is SYGVKD in the germline V gene. V lost 3 bases and J lost 2, with 11 bases in between. The length of the CDR3 is 15 residues. The CDR3 DNA follows: TGTGCCATCAGTGAACTCTCCGGCGGCAATCAGCCCCAGCATTTT. Its translation is CAISELSGGNQPQHF.

There are a few counts of this clonotype. V is TRBV4-1 and J is TRBJ2-3; TRBD2 matches at 8 bases. CDR1 and CDR2 (germline): MGHRA, YSYEKL. This CDR3 spans 17 amino acids. The ends lost 4 bases at V and 3 bases at J; junction bases unmatched: 12. CDR3 loop: CASSPSTGTGGTDTQYF. CDR3 nucleotide sequence: TGCGCCAGCAGCCCAAGTACGGGGACGGGAGGGACAGATACGCAGTATTTT.